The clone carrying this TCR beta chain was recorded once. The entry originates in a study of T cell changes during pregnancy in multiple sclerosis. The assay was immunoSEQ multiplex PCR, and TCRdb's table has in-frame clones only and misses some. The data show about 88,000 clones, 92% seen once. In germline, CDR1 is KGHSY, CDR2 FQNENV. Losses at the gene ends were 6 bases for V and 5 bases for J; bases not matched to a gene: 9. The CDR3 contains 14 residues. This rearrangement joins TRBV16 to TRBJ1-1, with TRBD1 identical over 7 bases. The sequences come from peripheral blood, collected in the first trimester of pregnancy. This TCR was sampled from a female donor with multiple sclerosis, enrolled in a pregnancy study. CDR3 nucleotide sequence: TGTGCCAGCAGTCAACAGGGGAAGGGGACTGAAGCTTTCTTT. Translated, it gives CASSQQGKGTEAFF.